These T cell receptor beta chains were read from a single sample in a study of Graves' ophthalmopathy and Graves' hyperthyroidism. TCRdb used MiXCR to reprocess the multiplex PCR reads, holding one entry per CDR3 protein. This table holds hundreds of thousands of distinct CDR3 sequences, 15% found once. Sequencing was done on a sample of peripheral blood. Receptors originate from a woman under 30 with stable Graves' hyperthyroidism. Both conserved end residues are part of each CDR3. The D gene is left open where the match is weak. Not every row has a clone size; where given, it reads once, few, many or a size class.

V gene	clone size	J gene	D gene	CDR3 DNA	CDR3 protein
TRBV12-3/TRBV12-4	many	TRBJ1-2	TRBD1	TGTGCCAGCAGTCTTACACAGGGGTCCTATGGCTACACCTTC	CASSLTQGSYGYTF
TRBV27	few	TRBJ2-2	TRBD2	TGTGCCAGCAGTTTGAGGACTAGCGGGGGGTTAAACACCGGGGAGCTGTTTTTT	CASSLRTSGGLNTGELFF
TRBV6-2/TRBV6-3	NA	TRBJ1-6	NA	TGTGCCAGCAGTACCCTCCGTCAGGCTAGCTCCTATAATTCACCCCTCCACTTT	CASSTLRQASSYNSPLHF
TRBV15	many	TRBJ2-7	NA	TGTGCCACCAGCAGCCAAGGGATCTACGAGCAGTACTTC	CATSSQGIYEQYF
TRBV20-1	many	TRBJ2-7	NA	TGCAGTGCTCGGGACGGTTACTCCTACGAGCAGTACTTC	CSARDGYSYEQYF
TRBV7-8	many	TRBJ2-5	TRBD1	TGTGCCAGCAGTACCGATGGGGACAGGTACCAAGAGACCCAGTACTTC	CASSTDGDRYQETQYF
TRBV12-3/TRBV12-4	NA	TRBJ1-2	TRBD1	TGTGCCAGCAGCCGGACAGGGTGGGGTGGCTACACCTTC	CASSRTGWGGYTF
TRBV5-1	NA	TRBJ2-2	TRBD1	TGCGCCAGCAGCTTGGAACAGGGGGGGAACACCGGGGAGCTGTTTTTT	CASSLEQGGNTGELFF
TRBV6-5	many	TRBJ2-7	TRBD1	TGTGCCAGCAGTCCGGGACAGACCTCCTACGAGCAGTACTTC	CASSPGQTSYEQYF
TRBV15	NA	TRBJ1-1	NA	TGTGCCACCAGCAGAGATCCCCCCCCCCGGAACACTGAAGCTTTCTTT	CATSRDPPPRNTEAFF
TRBV25-1	many	TRBJ1-6	NA	TGTGCCAGCAGTGAGTGGGGGCATGGTTCACCCCTCCACTTT	CASSEWGHGSPLHF
TRBV20-1	NA	TRBJ2-5	NA	TGCAGTGCTACCAGTGGGGGGTTTGAGACCCAGTACTTC	CSATSGGFETQYF
TRBV3-1	few	TRBJ1-2	NA	TGTGCCAGCAGCCAGTTCGGATTGGGGGGGGACTATGGCTACACCTTC	CASSQFGLGGDYGYTF
TRBV7-3	NA	TRBJ1-1	NA	TGTGCCAGCAGCGTGATGGGGGGGGAAGGAGCTTTCTTT	CASSVMGGEGAFF
TRBV19	NA	TRBJ2-5	TRBD1	TGTGCCAGTAGTATCGCCGGACAGGTCGGTGAGGAGACCCAGTACTTC	CASSIAGQVGEETQYF
TRBV6-1	many	TRBJ2-7	TRBD2	TGTGCCAGCAGTGAGAGGCACCGGGGGGATTACGAGCAGTACTTC	CASSERHRGDYEQYF
TRBV6-2/TRBV6-3	NA	TRBJ1-1	TRBD1	TGTGCCAGCAGTTCCGTACAGGGGGCATTGGGACGAACTGATGCTTTCTTT	CASSSVQGALGRTDAFF
TRBV4-1	NA	TRBJ2-5	TRBD1	TGCGCCAGCAGCTACCACAGGGGTGGCTACCAAACCGAGAGGGAGACCCAGTACTTC	CASSYHRGGYQTERETQYF
TRBV6-2/TRBV6-3	many	TRBJ2-5	TRBD2	TGTGCCAGCAGGGGACTAGCGGGAGACACGTACCAAGAGACCCAGTACTTC	CASRGLAGDTYQETQYF
TRBV28	many	TRBJ1-5	TRBD1	TGTGCCAGCAGCCACCGGGGACAGGGGGCACATCAGCCCCAGCATTTT	CASSHRGQGAHQPQHF
TRBV6-7	many	TRBJ2-7	NA	TGTGCCAGCAGTTACTGGCGCGAGCAGTACTTC	CASSYWREQYF
TRBV6-1	many	TRBJ2-2	NA	TGTGCCAGCAGTGAACTGGACAAAAAGGTCACCGGGGAGCTGTTTTTT	CASSELDKKVTGELFF
TRBV6-2/TRBV6-3	many	TRBJ2-5	NA	TGTGCCAGCAGTTATCTCCAAGAGACCCAGTACTTC	CASSYLQETQYF
TRBV6-1	many	TRBJ1-6	NA	TGTGCCAGCGCTTCGACATATAATTCACCCCTCCACTTT	CASASTYNSPLHF
TRBV6-2/TRBV6-3	many	TRBJ2-5	NA	TGTGCCAGCAGTTACTGGACACACGGAGAGACCCAGTACTTC	CASSYWTHGETQYF
TRBV6-2/TRBV6-3	many	TRBJ2-1	TRBD1	TGTGCCAGCAGAACCGGGACAGGGCACAATGAGCAGTTCTTC	CASRTGTGHNEQFF
TRBV20-1	many	TRBJ1-1	NA	TGCAGTGCTACTTTCGACTCTATGAACACTGAAGCTTTCTTT	CSATFDSMNTEAFF
TRBV3-1	many	TRBJ1-1	NA	TGTGCCAGCAGCCAGTTATCCTTTGCTTTCTTT	CASSQLSFAFF